The sequence of this TCR beta chain was determined in a study of T cell changes during pregnancy in multiple sclerosis. Method: immunoSEQ multiplex PCR; TCRdb's copy keeps in-frame clones and lacks some. The sample lists over 25,000 clones; roughly 90% were seen once. Between the trimmed V and J ends, which lost 0 bases and 3 bases, there was a span of 12 bases. CDR1 is LGHNA, CDR2 YSLEER, per germline. The CDR3 length is 16 residues. The chain combines TRBV4-3 with TRBJ2-1; possibly TRBD2 for D (5 bases). The sequences come from CD8+ T cells from peripheral blood mononuclear cells, collected after pregnancy. The TCR originated in a female donor with multiple sclerosis, enrolled in a pregnancy study. CDR3 protein: CASSQDRRAHYNEQFF. DNA for the CDR3: TGCGCCAGCAGCCAAGATAGGCGGGCTCACTACAATGAGCAGTTCTTC.